The rows below give T cell receptor beta chains drawn from one sample of a study of T cell responses to AZD1222 COVID-19 vaccine. The protocol was immunoSEQ multiplex PCR, while the TCRdb copy is restricted to in-frame clones and leaves out a portion. Altogether approximately 150,000 clones are present, about 90% being singletons, with the ten largest covering around 6.3%. The sequenced sample was peripheral blood, obtained 28 days after the second AZD1222 dose. These receptors were obtained from an adult who received the AZD1222 COVID-19 vaccine. Each CDR3 is given without its conserved first and last residue. The order of the fields is V gene, D gene, J gene, CDR3 protein. D genes are given only for firm matches.

V gene: TRBV4-1
D gene: NA
J gene: TRBJ1-5
CDR3 protein: ASSQRDLDQPQH

V gene: TRBV5-5
D gene: NA
J gene: TRBJ1-1
CDR3 protein: ASSLVQFTEAF

V gene: TRBV28
D gene: NA
J gene: TRBJ2-1
CDR3 protein: ASRFRRAYNEQF

V gene: TRBV5-1
D gene: TRBD1
J gene: TRBJ2-7
CDR3 protein: ASSPGTGISEQY

V gene: TRBV6-1
D gene: NA
J gene: TRBJ2-4
CDR3 protein: ASSEASGSVVDLAKNIQY

V gene: TRBV18
D gene: NA
J gene: TRBJ1-4
CDR3 protein: ASSPGGNEKLF

V gene: TRBV6-5
D gene: NA
J gene: TRBJ1-5
CDR3 protein: ASSPTGGNQPQH

V gene: TRBV7-9
D gene: NA
J gene: TRBJ2-3
CDR3 protein: ASSSAVDSWGTDTQY

V gene: TRBV5-5
D gene: NA
J gene: TRBJ1-5
CDR3 protein: ASSPGQPYSNQPQH

V gene: TRBV28
D gene: TRBD1
J gene: TRBJ2-4
CDR3 protein: ASSPQGVGGNIQY

V gene: TRBV7-6
D gene: NA
J gene: TRBJ2-5
CDR3 protein: ASSPSVRGGETQY

V gene: TRBV6-2/TRBV6-3
D gene: TRBD2
J gene: TRBJ2-2
CDR3 protein: ASSSLAGSTGELF

V gene: TRBV12-1
D gene: NA
J gene: TRBJ1-1
CDR3 protein: ASSLKNTEAF

V gene: TRBV19
D gene: NA
J gene: TRBJ1-2
CDR3 protein: ASSTGDPAPYGYT

V gene: TRBV11-2
D gene: NA
J gene: TRBJ2-7
CDR3 protein: ASSPRQASYEQY

V gene: TRBV5-1
D gene: NA
J gene: TRBJ2-5
CDR3 protein: ASSLEGSRAQY

V gene: TRBV11-3
D gene: NA
J gene: TRBJ2-4
CDR3 protein: ASSLAVSAQNIQY

V gene: TRBV4-3
D gene: NA
J gene: TRBJ1-1
CDR3 protein: ASSQNPGQGHTEAF

V gene: TRBV12-3/TRBV12-4
D gene: NA
J gene: TRBJ1-2
CDR3 protein: ASSLDGQYGYT

V gene: TRBV29-1
D gene: NA
J gene: TRBJ1-2
CDR3 protein: SVDFSNYGYT

V gene: TRBV28
D gene: TRBD1
J gene: TRBJ1-1
CDR3 protein: ASSIIRDSLKTF

V gene: TRBV9
D gene: TRBD2
J gene: TRBJ2-2
CDR3 protein: ASSVGSGTGGTGELF

V gene: TRBV5-1
D gene: TRBD1
J gene: TRBJ1-2
CDR3 protein: ASGLAGTGGQANYGYT

V gene: TRBV4-1
D gene: NA
J gene: TRBJ2-7
CDR3 protein: ASSQGGSAEQY

V gene: TRBV5-1
D gene: NA
J gene: TRBJ1-6
CDR3 protein: ASSLVGTRSSYNSPLH

V gene: TRBV18
D gene: TRBD1
J gene: TRBJ2-7
CDR3 protein: ASSSPGTGASYEQY

V gene: TRBV18
D gene: NA
J gene: TRBJ2-1
CDR3 protein: ASSPSYNEQF

V gene: TRBV7-2
D gene: NA
J gene: TRBJ1-1
CDR3 protein: ASYEGGRTEAF

V gene: TRBV7-9
D gene: NA
J gene: TRBJ2-5
CDR3 protein: ASSLEQPLQTQY

V gene: TRBV21-1
D gene: NA
J gene: TRBJ1-2
CDR3 protein: ASSPGIWEDGYT

V gene: TRBV6-5
D gene: TRBD2
J gene: TRBJ2-7
CDR3 protein: ASSSGAGGYEQY

V gene: TRBV5-1
D gene: NA
J gene: TRBJ2-1
CDR3 protein: ASSLDDPGNEQF

V gene: TRBV7-9
D gene: NA
J gene: TRBJ1-4
CDR3 protein: ASIQGQGRTNEKLF

V gene: TRBV19
D gene: TRBD2
J gene: TRBJ2-7
CDR3 protein: ASSIAGGTYEQY

V gene: TRBV3-1/TRBV3-2
D gene: TRBD1
J gene: TRBJ1-4
CDR3 protein: ASTSGQGYEKLF

V gene: TRBV25-1
D gene: TRBD1
J gene: TRBJ2-3
CDR3 protein: ASSELQGEMVSTQY

V gene: TRBV7-3
D gene: NA
J gene: TRBJ1-1
CDR3 protein: ASSQTRRTEAF

V gene: TRBV24-1
D gene: NA
J gene: TRBJ2-7
CDR3 protein: ATSDHTTGSPYEQY

V gene: TRBV7-6
D gene: NA
J gene: TRBJ2-5
CDR3 protein: ASRSVETQY

V gene: TRBV27
D gene: NA
J gene: TRBJ1-2
CDR3 protein: ATPLHRYYGYT

V gene: TRBV3-1/TRBV3-2
D gene: TRBD2
J gene: TRBJ2-7
CDR3 protein: ASSQPRGGTSYEQY

V gene: TRBV19
D gene: TRBD1
J gene: TRBJ2-7
CDR3 protein: ASSKQGQGAGEQY

V gene: TRBV6-5
D gene: NA
J gene: TRBJ1-6
CDR3 protein: ASTQGRIINSPLH

V gene: TRBV7-2
D gene: NA
J gene: TRBJ1-5
CDR3 protein: ASSAAGAVQPQH

V gene: TRBV18
D gene: TRBD1
J gene: TRBJ1-5
CDR3 protein: ASSTSVPGQGFNQPQH

V gene: TRBV5-5
D gene: NA
J gene: TRBJ2-2
CDR3 protein: ASSSAPRTANTGELF

V gene: TRBV20-1
D gene: TRBD1
J gene: TRBJ2-7
CDR3 protein: SASRQGTYEQY

V gene: TRBV5-6
D gene: TRBD2
J gene: TRBJ2-7
CDR3 protein: ASLQLGTNSYEQY

V gene: TRBV28
D gene: TRBD2
J gene: TRBJ2-7
CDR3 protein: ASSSPGLAGYEQY

V gene: TRBV10-3
D gene: TRBD2
J gene: TRBJ2-3
CDR3 protein: AIREGLAGTDTQY

V gene: TRBV19
D gene: TRBD1
J gene: TRBJ1-4
CDR3 protein: ASSRGTEDYATNEKLF

V gene: TRBV19
D gene: NA
J gene: TRBJ1-2
CDR3 protein: ASTSDRPYGYT

V gene: TRBV9
D gene: NA
J gene: TRBJ2-1
CDR3 protein: ASIASDSAIHEQF